Listed here is a single T cell receptor beta chain. The target antigen is unknown. The data are from a study of shared clonotypes between healthy human individuals. Genomic DNA of each subset was evenly split across several immunoSEQ plates. Produced via immunoSEQ multiplex PCR; TCRdb's table is partial and in-frame only. The sample has some 1 million clones, around 76% seen once; the top ten hold approximately 1.5%. Findings and caveats of the study: Though the depth was large, rarefaction showed that sorted-subset sequencing was incomplete. Clonotype sharing across several donors was observed for roughly 5% of naive CD4 clonotypes.

Germline V gene sequence: CDR1 LNHDA, CDR2 SQIVND (reference sequence). Trimming at V came to 11 bases and at J to 7 bases, leaving 13 bases not matched to a gene. This CDR3 has 14 amino acids. From CD4+ cells came CD45RA+ naive and CD45RA-negative memory subsets. The sequence derives from a man between 18 and 29 years old in good health. The gene calls are TRBV19 and TRBJ1-5, with 8 bases fitting TRBD1. The sequenced sample consisted of memory CD4+ T cells sorted from blood. Subset indicated: CD45RA-negative fraction. The CDR3: CASWDRLGGQPQHF. The CDR3 DNA follows: TGTGCCTCCTGGGACAGGTTGGGAGGGCAGCCCCAGCATTTT.